A single sample gave rise to the 23 T cell receptor beta chains below, sequenced in a study of blood T cells in healthy people across ages. Then a second PCR, running about 7 to 11 cycles, was carried out with a sample-barcoded 5' primer and a J-beta primer mix. From the 5' RACE reads, TCRdb called clonotypes with MiXCR, one entry per CDR3 protein. Among over 950,000 distinct CDR3 sequences listed, 35% to 45% were seen once. Sequencing used blood. Receptors were obtained from a young man in good health.

This clonotype was counted a few times. V and J are TRBV27 and TRBJ2-1, with D possibly TRBD1 on 5 matching bases. V was shortened by 5 bases and J by 2 bases, with 10 bases between the two germline ends. CDR1 is MNHEY and CDR2 is SMNVEV in the germline V gene (reference sequence). The CDR3 extends over 14 amino acids. CDR3 sequence reads: CASSQDRPYNEQFF. The CDR3 nucleotides are TGTGCCAGCAGTCAAGACAGACCCTACAATGAGCAGTTCTTC.

The chain combines TRBV6-5 with TRBJ1-1; tentative D call: TRBD1 (6 bases). The CDR3 totals 13 residues. The germline gives CDR1 MNHEY, CDR2 SVGAGI. Trimming left V 0 bases short and J 11 bases short, with 13 bases between. DNA for the CDR3: TGTGCCAGCAGTTACTCACAGGGCCTCCGGGCTTTCTTT. It codes for CASSYSQGLRAFF.

This sequence joins TRBV4-2 and TRBJ1-2; D gene uncertain. This CDR3 contains 14 residues. CDR1 and CDR2 from the germline V gene are LGHNA and YNFKEQ. V gave up 0 bases and J gave up 2 bases, with 7 bases separating them. The CDR3 DNA is TGTGCCAGCAGCCAAGAGAAGGGAAACTATGGCTACACCTTC. Translating it yields CASSQEKGNYGYTF.

In this sample, this clonotype turned up many times. The junction and the germline gene differ at one end; a read error may be behind it. V and J are TRBV4-3 and TRBJ2-3, with 10 positions matching TRBD1. Germline-derived CDR1 and CDR2 are LGHNA and YSLEER. This CDR3 spans 16 amino acids. CDR3 nucleotide sequence: TGCGCCAGCAGTCAAGGGTTCCGGGACAGGGGAGATACGCAGTATTTT. Translation: CASSQGFRDRGDTQYF.

The chain employs TRBV6-5 and TRBJ2-1; unclear D gene. V was shortened by 5 bases and J by 4 bases, with 9 bases between the two germline ends. The germline V gene encodes CDR1 MNHEY and CDR2 SVGAGI. The CDR3 extends over 13 amino acids. This CDR3 is CASSQGHYNEQFF. The CDR3 DNA reads as TGTGCCAGCAGTCAAGGGCATTACAATGAGCAGTTCTTC.

This clonotype was detected only a few times. The chain couples TRBV14 to TRBJ2-3; D unclear. V was clipped by 1 base and J by 7 bases, with 6 bases between them. Germline CDR1 SGHDN, CDR2 FVKESK. The CDR3 consists of 12 residues. The CDR3 DNA sequence: TGTGCCAGCAGCCAAGGCTCAAATACGCAGTATTTT. It codes for CASSQGSNTQYF.

The rearrangement links TRBV27 to TRBJ2-1; no clear D gene. TRBJ2-7 explains the end of the DNA better; the J call may be wrong. CDR3 size: 12 residues. Germline V CDR1 and CDR2: MNHEY, SMNVEV (reference sequence). CDR3 amino acids: CASSLTPNEQYF. Here the CDR3 DNA reads TGTGCCAGCAGTCTAACCCCCAATGAGCAGTACTTC.

In its sample, this clonotype was seen a few times. The chain recombines TRBV7-8 with TRBJ2-5; TRBD2 matches at 7 bases. The CDR3 has 17 amino acids. Germline V gives CDR1 SGHVS, CDR2 FQNEAQ. V lost 1 base, J lost 1 base, and 9 bases stayed unmatched. This CDR3 is CASSLDVGRTLQETQYF. The CDR3 nucleotides read TGTGCCAGCAGCTTAGACGTCGGGAGGACACTCCAAGAGACCCAGTACTTC. Full variable domain (remainder filled in from reference TRBV7-8 and TRBJ2-5): GAGVSQSPRYKVAKRGQDVALRCDPISGHVSLFWYQQALGQGPEFLTYFQNEAQLDKSGLPSDRFFAERPEGSVSTLKIQRTQQEDSAVYLCASSLDVGRTLQETQYFGPGTRLLVL.

This clonotype was recorded only once. The conserved closing phenylalanine or tryptophan is absent in this CDR3, likely reflecting a read error. This chain uses TRBV6-2 or TRBV6-3 with TRBJ1-1; D perhaps matches TRBD1 (5 bases). V dropped 6 bases and J dropped 1 base, with 12 bases sitting between them. This CDR3 is 14 amino acids long. Germline loops: CDR1 MNHEY, CDR2 SVGEGT. The CDR3 region has the DNA TGTGCCAGCAGGGAGGGGTTTCCGAACACTGAAGCTTTCTCT. Residues: CASREGFPNTEAFS.

A note on this clonotype: Germline is not matched at one junction end, which may reflect a read error. This chain links TRBV5-6 with TRBJ2-1; 8 bases line up with TRBD1. The V gene's germline CDR1 is SGHDT and CDR2 YYEEEE. The CDR3 covers 14 residues. CDR3 sequence reads: CAGSRGRVYNEQFF. The DNA for the CDR3 is TGTGCCGGCAGCAGGGGGCGCGTTTACAATGAGCAGTTCTTC. Full variable domain (rest looked up from reference TRBV5-6 and TRBJ2-1): DAGVTQSPTHLIKTRGQQVTLRCSPKSGHDTVSWYQQALGQGPQFIFQYYEEEERQRGNFPDRFSGHQFPNYSSELNVNALLLGDSALYLCAGSRGRVYNEQFFGPGTRLTVL.

The chain carries TRBV20-1 and TRBJ1-4; D is unresolved. Trimming removed 0 bases from V and 3 bases from J, with 11 bases in between. The germline V gene has CDR1 DFQATT and CDR2 SNEGSKA (reference sequence). There are 15 residues in the CDR3. The CDR3 nucleotides are TGCAGTGCTAGAGATTGGGCGGAGTCTAATGAAAAACTGTTTTTT. Translating it yields CSARDWAESNEKLFF.

This clonotype came up a few times. This chain connects TRBV12-3 or TRBV12-4 to TRBJ1-5; 8 bases are shared with TRBD1. This CDR3 has 17 residues. Unmatched junction bases numbered 10, after V lost 1 base and J lost 5 bases. This chain's CDR3 is CASSLDTTGVVHQPQHF. The CDR3 region has the DNA TGTGCCAGCAGTTTAGACACGACAGGGGTTGTGCATCAGCCCCAGCATTTT.

The V call is TRBV10-3, the J call TRBJ1-1, with TRBD1 as a possible D gene (5 bases). This CDR3 is built from 13 residues. The germline V gene encodes CDR1 ENHRY and CDR2 SYGVKD. The V gene lost 10 bases and the J gene lost 1 base, with 13 bases spanning the gap. CDR3 bases: TGTGCCACGCTTATTGGGGCGAACACTGAAGCTTTCTTT. Amino acid sequence: CATLIGANTEAFF.

In its sample, this clonotype was seen many times. The V and J genes are TRBV4-3 and TRBJ2-7, with D perhaps matching TRBD2 (6 bases). CDR3 length: 16 residues. The ends were cut back, 0 bases at V and 2 bases at J, with 14 bases in the middle. Germline V gene data show CDR1 as LGHNA and CDR2 as YSLEER. The CDR3 sequence: CASSQDYTGVPYEQYF. The CDR3, as DNA: TGCGCCAGCAGCCAAGATTATACGGGGGTACCCTACGAGCAGTACTTC.

This clonotype has a handful of counts. At one of its ends the junction is not consistent with the germline gene, which may arise from a read error. The chain carries TRBV7-2 and TRBJ2-1; TRBD1 aligns across 9 bases. Germline V gene lookup returns CDR1 SGHTA and CDR2 FQGNSA. This CDR3 contains 14 residues. The CDR3 reads CASSLRTGDNEQFF. In DNA form, the CDR3 reads TGCGCCAGCAGCTTACGGACAGGGGACAATGAGCAGTTCTTC.

Only a few counts were recorded for this clonotype. The chain is built from TRBV29-1 and TRBJ2-3, with 8 bases identical to TRBD2. V lost 7 bases, J lost 2 bases, and 14 bases stayed unmatched. In germline, CDR1 is SQVTM, CDR2 ANQGSEA. CDR3 length equals 16 residues. The CDR3 spells CSGSPPGRGVTDTQYF. Here the CDR3 DNA reads TGCAGCGGCAGCCCTCCTGGGCGGGGGGTCACAGATACGCAGTATTTT.

The chain couples TRBV20-1 to TRBJ2-1; no firm D call. Germline loops: CDR1 DFQATT, CDR2 SNEGSKA (reference sequence). The CDR3 spans 15 residues. V dropped 0 bases and J dropped 9 bases, with 18 bases sitting between them. Here the CDR3 DNA reads TGCAGTGCTAGAGATTTTGCGGCCCGGACGACTGAGCAGTTCTTC. Amino acids: CSARDFAARTTEQFF.

The chain combines TRBV7-6 with TRBJ2-7; D remains unclear. Deletions cut 4 bases from V and 5 bases from J, with 12 bases between. Germline V gives CDR1 SGHVS, CDR2 FNYEAQ. The CDR3 covers 13 residues. The CDR3 sequence is CASSSLSTHEQYF. The CDR3 nucleotides are TGTGCCAGCAGCTCGCTGTCGACACACGAGCAGTACTTC.

This rearrangement joins TRBV20-1 to TRBJ2-1, with D tentatively TRBD1 (6 bases). Looked up from germline, CDR1 is DFQATT and CDR2 is SNEGSKA (reference sequence). The V gene lost 3 bases and the J gene lost 5 bases, with 17 bases spanning the gap. The CDR3 has 15 residues. CDR3 DNA: TGCAGTGCTAGGGAACAGGGAATCAGAGACAATGAGCAGTTCTTC. This gives the protein CSAREQGIRDNEQFF.

The gene calls are TRBV4-3 and TRBJ1-2; TRBD1 might be the D (6 bases). Germline V gene lookup returns CDR1 LGHNA and CDR2 YSLEER. Trimming stripped 0 bases from V and 2 bases from J, with 10 bases between. CDR3 length equals 15 residues. The CDR3 DNA sequence: TGCGCCAGCAGCCAAGATTTCGGACAGAACTATGGCTACACCTTC. It encodes CASSQDFGQNYGYTF.

The count of this clonotype is one. CDR3 residues: CASNETPPNQAFF. In nucleotides, the CDR3 is TGTGCCAGCAACGAGACGCCACCGAACCAAGCTTTCTTT. The chain recombines TRBV6-1 with TRBJ1-1; unclear D gene. Germline CDR1 reads MNHNS; CDR2 reads SASEGT. Trimming stripped 7 bases from V and 9 bases from J, with 18 bases between. The CDR3 totals 13 residues.

This clonotype turned up a few times. The gene calls are TRBV7-2 and TRBJ1-2; a weak D match, TRBD1 (6 bases). The CDR3 extends over 14 amino acids. Germline CDR1 reads SGHTA; CDR2 reads FQGNSA. V was shortened by 8 bases and J by 0 bases, with 13 bases between the two germline ends. The CDR3 region is CASRGAFTNYGYTF. In nucleotides, the CDR3 is TGTGCCAGCCGGGGGGCCTTTACTAACTATGGCTACACCTTC.

V is TRBV29-1 and J is TRBJ2-2, with 11 bases that match TRBD1. Germline values: CDR1 SQVTM, CDR2 ANQGSEA. V trimming: 2 bases; J trimming: 3 bases; junction bases outside the gene matches: 8. The CDR3 contains 17 residues. The CDR3 DNA is TGCAGCGTTGAATGGACAGGGGGCGATTGGGACACCGGGGAGCTGTTTTTT. Translating it yields CSVEWTGGDWDTGELFF.